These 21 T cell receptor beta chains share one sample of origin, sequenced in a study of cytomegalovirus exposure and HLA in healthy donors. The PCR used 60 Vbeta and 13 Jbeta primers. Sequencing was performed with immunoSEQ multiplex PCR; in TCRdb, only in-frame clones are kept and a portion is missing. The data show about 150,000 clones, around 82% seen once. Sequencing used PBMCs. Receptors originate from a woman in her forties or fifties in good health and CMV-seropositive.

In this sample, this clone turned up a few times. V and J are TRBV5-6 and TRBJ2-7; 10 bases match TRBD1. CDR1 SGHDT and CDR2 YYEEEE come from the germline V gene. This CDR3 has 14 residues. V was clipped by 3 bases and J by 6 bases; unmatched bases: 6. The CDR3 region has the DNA TGTGCCAGCAGCTGGGGGACAGGGGTCGCCGAGCAGTACTTC. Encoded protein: CASSWGTGVAEQYF.

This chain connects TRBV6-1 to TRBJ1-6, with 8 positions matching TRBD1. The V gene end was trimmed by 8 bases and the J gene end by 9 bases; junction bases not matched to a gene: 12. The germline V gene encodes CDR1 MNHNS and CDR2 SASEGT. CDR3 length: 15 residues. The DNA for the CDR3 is TGTGCCAGCGCTGATGCCCAGGGGGCATTTTCACCCCTCCACTTT. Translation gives CASADAQGAFSPLHF.

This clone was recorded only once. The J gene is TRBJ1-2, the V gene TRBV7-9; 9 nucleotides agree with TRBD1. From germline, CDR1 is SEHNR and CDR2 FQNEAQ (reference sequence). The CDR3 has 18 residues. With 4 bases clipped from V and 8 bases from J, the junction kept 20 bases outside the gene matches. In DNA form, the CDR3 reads TGTGCCAGCAGCTACCCCAGTGGACAGGGGAGGGTGTCGGGGGGCTACACCTTC. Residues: CASSYPSGQGRVSGGYTF.

CDR3 nucleotides: TGTGCCAGCAGTGGGGGACAGGGTTCCTACGAGCAGTACTTC. Protein: CASSGGQGSYEQYF. V and J are TRBV2 and TRBJ2-5; 9 positions agree with TRBD1. The J call may be mistaken, given a closer DNA end match to TRBJ2-7. The CDR3 has 14 amino acids. Germline V lookup: CDR1 SNHLY, CDR2 FYNNEI.

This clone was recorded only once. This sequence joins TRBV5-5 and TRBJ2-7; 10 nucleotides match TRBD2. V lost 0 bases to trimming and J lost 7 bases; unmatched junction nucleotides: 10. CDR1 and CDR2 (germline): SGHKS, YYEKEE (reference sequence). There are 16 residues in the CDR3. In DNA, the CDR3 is TGTGCCAGCAGCTTGGGTAGCGGGGGGCCTCCGTTGGAGCAGTACTTC. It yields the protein CASSLGSGGPPLEQYF.

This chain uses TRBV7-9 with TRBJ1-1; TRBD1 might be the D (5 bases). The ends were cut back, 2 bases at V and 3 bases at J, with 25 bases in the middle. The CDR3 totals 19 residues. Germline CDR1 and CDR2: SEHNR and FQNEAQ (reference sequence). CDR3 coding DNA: TGTGCCAGCAGCTTATATGGGGGGTCGGGCAGGGATAGGGACACTGAAGCTTTCTTT. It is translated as CASSLYGGSGRDRDTEAFF.

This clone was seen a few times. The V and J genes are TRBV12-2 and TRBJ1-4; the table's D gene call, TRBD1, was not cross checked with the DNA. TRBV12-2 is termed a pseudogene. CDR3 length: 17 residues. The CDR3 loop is CASRSWDRGFLSEKLFF. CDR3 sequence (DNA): TGTGCAAGTCGCTCGTGGGACAGGGGATTCCTGAGTGAAAAACTGTTTTTT.

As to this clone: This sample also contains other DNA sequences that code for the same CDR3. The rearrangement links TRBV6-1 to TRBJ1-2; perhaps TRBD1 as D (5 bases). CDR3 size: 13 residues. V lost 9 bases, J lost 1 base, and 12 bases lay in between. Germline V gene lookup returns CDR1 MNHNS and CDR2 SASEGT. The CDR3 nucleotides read TGTGCCAGTGCAGTCGGGGGTAACTATGGCTACACCTTC. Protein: CASAVGGNYGYTF.

The CDR3 here is CASSVGGSNNEQFF. CDR3 in DNA: TGCGCCAGCAGTGTAGGCGGGAGCAACAATGAGCAGTTCTTC. V usage is TRBV10-1 and J usage is TRBJ2-1; 7 bases line up with TRBD2. The V segment lost 4 bases and the J segment 5 bases; nucleotides outside the gene matches: 5. This CDR3 spans 14 amino acids. Per the germline V gene, CDR1 is WNHNN and CDR2 is SYGVQD (reference sequence).

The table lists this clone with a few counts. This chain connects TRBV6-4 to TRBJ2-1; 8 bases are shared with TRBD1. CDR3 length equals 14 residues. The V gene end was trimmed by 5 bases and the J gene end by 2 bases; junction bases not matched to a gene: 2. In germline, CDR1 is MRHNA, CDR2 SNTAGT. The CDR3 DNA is TGTGCCAGCAGTTTACAGGGGGCCTACAATGAGCAGTTCTTC. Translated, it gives CASSLQGAYNEQFF.

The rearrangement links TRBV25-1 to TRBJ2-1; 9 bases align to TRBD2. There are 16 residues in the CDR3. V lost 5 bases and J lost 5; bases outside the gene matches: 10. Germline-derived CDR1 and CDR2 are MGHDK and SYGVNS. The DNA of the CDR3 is TGTGCCAGCAGTTCGCCGGGACTAGCAAATGACAATGAGCAGTTCTTC. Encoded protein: CASSSPGLANDNEQFF.

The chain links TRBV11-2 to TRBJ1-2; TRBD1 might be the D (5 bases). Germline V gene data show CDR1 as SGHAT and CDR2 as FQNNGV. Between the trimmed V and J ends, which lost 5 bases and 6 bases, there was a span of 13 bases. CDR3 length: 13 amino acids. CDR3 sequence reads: CASSHITRDGYTF. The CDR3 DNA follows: TGTGCCAGCAGCCATATTACCAGGGATGGCTACACCTTC.

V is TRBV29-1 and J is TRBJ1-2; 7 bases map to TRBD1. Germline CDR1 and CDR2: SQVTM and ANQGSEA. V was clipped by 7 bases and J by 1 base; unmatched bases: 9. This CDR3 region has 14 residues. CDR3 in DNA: TGCAGCGCCCTAGGGACAGATGATAACTATGGCTACACCTTC. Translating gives CSALGTDDNYGYTF. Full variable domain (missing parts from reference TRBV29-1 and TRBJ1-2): SAVISQKPSRDICQRGTSLTIQCQVDSQVTMMFWYRQQPGQSLTLIATANQGSEATYESGFVIDKFPISRPNLTFSTLTVSNMSPEDSSIYLCSALGTDDNYGYTFGSGTRLTVV.

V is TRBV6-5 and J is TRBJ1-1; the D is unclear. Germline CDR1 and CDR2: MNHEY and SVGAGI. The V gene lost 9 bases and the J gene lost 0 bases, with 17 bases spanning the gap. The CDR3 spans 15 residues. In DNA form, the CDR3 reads TGTGCCAGTCAACATGAGGGCAGAATGAACACTGAAGCTTTCTTT. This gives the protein CASQHEGRMNTEAFF.

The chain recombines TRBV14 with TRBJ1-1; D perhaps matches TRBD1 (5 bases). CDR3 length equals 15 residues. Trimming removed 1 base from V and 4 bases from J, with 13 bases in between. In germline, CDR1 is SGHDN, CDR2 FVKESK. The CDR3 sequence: CASSQGAGPATEAFF. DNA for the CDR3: TGTGCCAGCAGCCAAGGGGCAGGGCCTGCCACTGAAGCTTTCTTT.

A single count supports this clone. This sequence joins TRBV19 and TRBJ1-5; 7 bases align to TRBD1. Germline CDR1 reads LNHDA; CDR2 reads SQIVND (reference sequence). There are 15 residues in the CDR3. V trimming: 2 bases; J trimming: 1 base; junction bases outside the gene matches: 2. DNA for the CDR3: TGTGCCAGTAGTATATACAGGGGAAGCAATCAGCCCCAGCATTTT. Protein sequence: CASSIYRGSNQPQHF.

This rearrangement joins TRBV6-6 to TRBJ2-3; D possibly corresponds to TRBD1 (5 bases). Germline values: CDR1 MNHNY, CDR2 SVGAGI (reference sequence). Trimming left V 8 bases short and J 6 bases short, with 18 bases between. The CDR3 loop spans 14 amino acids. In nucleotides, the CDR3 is TGTGCCAGCCAACTCGGCAGGGTACCTGATACGCAGTATTTT. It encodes CASQLGRVPDTQYF.

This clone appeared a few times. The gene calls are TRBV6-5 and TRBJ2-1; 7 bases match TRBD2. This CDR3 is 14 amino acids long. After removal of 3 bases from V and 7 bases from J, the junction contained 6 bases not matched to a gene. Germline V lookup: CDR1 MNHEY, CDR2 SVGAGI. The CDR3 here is CASSYGHGGNEQFF. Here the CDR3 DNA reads TGTGCCAGCAGTTATGGCCACGGGGGGAATGAGCAGTTCTTC.

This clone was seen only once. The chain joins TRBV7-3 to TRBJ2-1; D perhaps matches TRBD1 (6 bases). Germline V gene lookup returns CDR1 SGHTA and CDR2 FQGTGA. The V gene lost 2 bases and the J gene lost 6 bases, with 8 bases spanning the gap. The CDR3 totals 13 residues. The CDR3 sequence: CASSLDRFNEQFF. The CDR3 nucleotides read TGTGCCAGCAGCTTAGACAGGTTCAATGAGCAGTTCTTC.

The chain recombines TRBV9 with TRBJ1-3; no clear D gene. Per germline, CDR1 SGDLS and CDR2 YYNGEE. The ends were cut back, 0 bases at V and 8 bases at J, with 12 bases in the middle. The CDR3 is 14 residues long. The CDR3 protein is CASSVEVHGDTIYF. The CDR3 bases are TGTGCCAGCAGCGTAGAGGTCCACGGAGACACCATATATTTT.

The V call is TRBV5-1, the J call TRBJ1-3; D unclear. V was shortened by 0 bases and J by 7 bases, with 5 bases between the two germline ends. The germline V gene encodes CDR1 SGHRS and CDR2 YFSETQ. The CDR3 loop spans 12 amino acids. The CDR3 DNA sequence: TGCGCCAGCAGCTTGGACGGGAACACCATATATTTT. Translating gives CASSLDGNTIYF.